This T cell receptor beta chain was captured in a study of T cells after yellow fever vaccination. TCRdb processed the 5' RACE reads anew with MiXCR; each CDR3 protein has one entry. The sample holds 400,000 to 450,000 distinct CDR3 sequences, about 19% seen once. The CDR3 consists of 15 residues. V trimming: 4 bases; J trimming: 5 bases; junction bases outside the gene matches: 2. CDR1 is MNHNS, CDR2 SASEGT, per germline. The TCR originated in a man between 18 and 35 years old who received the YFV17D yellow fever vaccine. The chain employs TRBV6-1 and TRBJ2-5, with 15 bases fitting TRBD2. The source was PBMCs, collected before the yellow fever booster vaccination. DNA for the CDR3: TGTGCCAGCAGTGGGACTAGCGGGGGGGTGGAGACCCAGTACTTC. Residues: CASSGTSGGVETQYF.